This T cell receptor beta chain originates from a study of sequential checkpoint blockade in melanoma. Background on the study: Each arm's sequence ended with maintenance nivolumab.

Treatment defined: randomized to nivolumab then ipilimumab (arm A) or the reverse (arm B). Sample share makes this clone medium-sized. The antigen is not known. Assay used: immunoSEQ multiplex PCR; TCRdb lists only in-frame clones, some missing. The table lists 3,000 or so clones, about a fifth of them singletons, with approximately 8.8% in the top ten. V lost 1 base and J 2 bases, leaving 14 bases between the germline ends. This CDR3 spans 17 amino acids. Germline values: CDR1 SGHNT, CDR2 YENEEA. The study's findings and limits: Rising tumor T-cell fraction and clonality meant about 30 times likelier benefit.

The sample here was tumor tissue (inferred from file names), taken from a patient given nivolumab and ipilimumab in sequence. The sequence was collected from a human donor with melanoma. The chain employs TRBV11-3 and TRBJ2-2, with D unclear. This CDR3 is CASSLGPAPVNTGELFF. For the CDR3, the DNA is TGTGCCAGCAGCTTAGGTCCAGCGCCAGTTAACACCGGGGAGCTGTTTTTT.